What follows is one T cell receptor (beta chain) and its context. What it binds is not known. The method was immunoSEQ multiplex PCR; TCRdb's version includes in-frame clones alone and lacks a portion of them. The table includes 20,000 to 25,000 clones, under 85% detected once. The unexposed donors gave CD4+ T cells in about 2011-2019, prior to COVID-19. The cells were cultured for under twelve days before CD4+ T cells were isolated. Cultures held under 2.5 million PBMCs per well with about 10 IU/ml IL-2. The V gene lost 2 bases and the J gene lost 4 bases, with 17 bases spanning the gap. Germline loops: CDR1 WSHSY, CDR2 SAAADI. The CDR3 is made up of 16 amino acids. This sample was taken from a study of CD4 T cells in relation to SARS-CoV-2 and coronaviruses. Across the whole study: PBMCs were cultured with antigen for 10 days before TCR beta sequencing.

The sequencing input was CD4+ T cells from PBMCs, cultured in vitro. The origin of this receptor is a human donor in good health. The chain has TRBV10-2 and TRBJ2-5; D is undetermined. CDR3 nucleotide sequence: TGCGCCAGCAGTGAGGGGCACCCAGGAGTAGGAGAGACCCAGTACTTC. Translated, it gives CASSEGHPGVGETQYF.